The rows below give T cell receptor beta chains drawn from one sample of a study of blood T cell repertoires in COVID-19. Produced via immunoSEQ multiplex PCR; TCRdb's table is partial and in-frame only. The repertoire holds just under 75,000 clones, with over 70% as singletons. The sequencing input was peripheral blood. These receptors all come from a man at least 80 years old with active or convalescent COVID-19. The CDR3 runs from the conserved cysteine through the conserved F or W. The D gene is left open where the match is weak. Clone size is shown for a subset of rows, as once, few, many or a class of expanded clone.

TRBJ1-6	TRBV5-1	.	TRBD1	TGCGCCAGCAGCTTGGAAGGGGGCAATTCACCCCTCCACTTT	CASSLEGGNSPLHF
TRBJ2-3	TRBV7-2	.	.	TGTGCCAGCAGCCCGCCGTCGGGGGGCACAGATACGCAGTATTTT	CASSPPSGGTDTQYF
TRBJ1-5	TRBV6-5	.	.	TGTGCCAGCAGTTACTCGAGTGGGGGCGCAGCTCAGCCCCAGCATTTT	CASSYSSGGAAQPQHF
TRBJ2-1	TRBV11-1	.	TRBD1	TGTGCCAGCGCTAGACAGGGCCTATCCTACAATGAGCAGTTCTTC	CASARQGLSYNEQFF
TRBJ2-2	TRBV7-6	.	.	TGTGCCAGCAGCTTAGCGCTATCGAACACCGGGGAGCTGTTTTTT	CASSLALSNTGELFF
TRBJ1-2	TRBV4-2	.	.	TGTGCCAGCAGCCAAGATTTTGGACAGATTGGCTATGGCCACACCTTC	CASSQDFGQIGYGHTF
TRBJ2-1	TRBV9	.	.	TGTGCCAGCAGCCCCAGCAGGGGCTACAATGAGCAGTTCTTC	CASSPSRGYNEQFF
TRBJ2-7	TRBV11-2	.	TRBD1	TGTGCCAGCAGCCCGAACAGGGGCGGTTGGGCCGAGCAGTACTTC	CASSPNRGGWAEQYF
TRBJ2-3	TRBV7-7	few	TRBD2	TGTGCCAGCAGCAGAGGACTAGCTGGGGATACGCAGTATTTT	CASSRGLAGDTQYF
TRBJ1-1	TRBV6-5	.	.	TGTGCCAGCAGCCTCAGGGGATATCGCACTGAAGCTTTCTTT	CASSLRGYRTEAFF
TRBJ2-7	TRBV5-1	.	.	TGCGCCAGCAGCTCGGGACTTTCCAAACCCTACGAGCAGTACTTC	CASSSGLSKPYEQYF
TRBJ2-3	TRBV7-9	.	TRBD2	TGTGCCAGCAGCCGAGCGGGAGGGCCGGCAGATACGCAGTATTTT	CASSRAGGPADTQYF
TRBJ1-3	TRBV11-2	.	.	TGTGCCAGCAGAGACGCAGGTTTTGGAAACACCATATATTTT	CASRDAGFGNTIYF
TRBJ2-5	TRBV28	.	TRBD1	TGTGCCAGCAGCGACAGGGCTGGAGAGACCCAGTACTTC	CASSDRAGETQYF
TRBJ1-2	TRBV5-1	.	.	TGCGCCAGCAGACGACAGGCGGCTTCGTATGGCTACACCTTC	CASRRQAASYGYTF
TRBJ1-4	TRBV19	.	TRBD1	TGTGCCAGTAGTAGGACAGGCGGTGAAAAACTGTTTTTT	CASSRTGGEKLFF
TRBJ2-2	TRBV6-5	.	.	TGTGCCACCCACGGGGACACCGGGGAGCTGTTTTTT	CATHGDTGELFF
TRBJ1-5	TRBV19	.	.	TGTGCCAGTAGTAACCAACGGAATCAGCCCCAGCATTTT	CASSNQRNQPQHF
TRBJ2-3	TRBV14	.	.	TGTGCCAGCAGCCAAACGCCACTGATCTTCACAGATACGCAGTATTTT	CASSQTPLIFTDTQYF
TRBJ2-3	TRBV7-9	.	.	TGTGCCAGCAGCCCGAGCGGACCCTTCCGCAGCACAGATACGCAGTATTTT	CASSPSGPFRSTDTQYF
TRBJ2-2	TRBV7-2	.	TRBD2	TGTGCCAGCAGCCCTAGTCGGGCTAGCGGGAGTTTCCGCGGGGAGCTGTTTTTT	CASSPSRASGSFRGELFF
TRBJ1-1	TRBV30	few	TRBD1	TGTGCCTGGATGGGACAGGCAAACACTGAAGCTTTCTTT	CAWMGQANTEAFF
TRBJ1-5	TRBV6-5	.	TRBD1	TGTGCCAGCAGTTACAGGGGGCCACAGCCCCAGCATTTT	CASSYRGPQPQHF
TRBJ2-2	TRBV18	.	.	TGTGCCAGCTCACCAGGTCCCAGGGGAGTCGGCACCGGGGAGCTGTTTTTT	CASSPGPRGVGTGELFF
TRBJ2-2	TRBV12-3/TRBV12-4	once	.	TGTGCCAGCAGTCCACAGGGTCCCGGGGAGCTGTTTTTT	CASSPQGPGELFF
TRBJ1-2	TRBV5-1	.	TRBD1	TGCGCCAGCAGCCTGCAGGGGGCGCGTGGCTACACCTTC	CASSLQGARGYTF
TRBJ2-1	TRBV7-9	.	TRBD2	TGTGCCAGCAGCACCGGGACTACCGGGGGCAATGAGCAGTTCTTC	CASSTGTTGGNEQFF
TRBJ2-1	TRBV19	.	TRBD2	TGTGCCAGTAGAGAACTAGCGGGAGTTGGAAATGAGCAGTTCTTC	CASRELAGVGNEQFF
TRBJ2-4	TRBV6-5	.	.	TGTGCCAGCACCATGGACAGATACATTCAGTACTTC	CASTMDRYIQYF
TRBJ1-4	TRBV25-1	.	TRBD1	TGTGCCAGCAGTGCGACGACAGGGGCTAATGAAAAACTGTTTTTT	CASSATTGANEKLFF
TRBJ2-5	TRBV6-5	.	.	TGTGCCAGCAGTTTCGACAGGCTGGAGACCCAGTACTTC	CASSFDRLETQYF
TRBJ1-2	TRBV10-3	few	.	TGTGCCATCAGTGAGTCTGCCAGGGCGGTAGGCTACACCTTC	CAISESARAVGYTF
TRBJ2-1	TRBV29-1	.	TRBD1	TGCAGCGTTGGTTTGCGACAGGGTGGGAGTCAGCAGTTCTTC	CSVGLRQGGSQQFF
TRBJ2-5	TRBV11-3	.	TRBD1	TGTGCCAGCAGCAGCCCGACAGGGGGGGAAGAGACCCAGTACTTC	CASSSPTGGEETQYF
TRBJ2-7	TRBV11-2	.	TRBD1	TGTGCCAGCAGCTTAGATGGGACAGGGTATCGCGAGCAGTACTTC	CASSLDGTGYREQYF
TRBJ1-4	TRBV7-9	.	.	TGTGCCAGCAGTCCAGGAATTGCAACTAATGAAAAACTGTTTTTT	CASSPGIATNEKLFF
TRBJ1-1	TRBV9	.	.	TGTGCCAGCAGCGTAGCCCCACAGGGTACTGAAGCTTTCTTT	CASSVAPQGTEAFF
TRBJ2-3	TRBV30	.	TRBD2	TGTGCCTGGAGTGTCCAGAGGGCGCTAGCGGGAGGTTTGGATACGCAGTATTTT	CAWSVQRALAGGLDTQYF
TRBJ1-1	TRBV7-9	.	.	TGTGCCAGCAGCTTATTGGGGGGGAACACTGAAGCTTTCTTT	CASSLLGGNTEAFF
TRBJ2-1	TRBV5-4	.	TRBD1	TGTGCCAGCAGCACCCACGCAAGGGGGCGCGTCTACAATGAGCAGTTCTTC	CASSTHARGRVYNEQFF
TRBJ2-7	TRBV18	.	.	TGTGCCAGCTCTCTTACACGTTACTACGAGCAGTACTTC	CASSLTRYYEQYF
TRBJ2-2	TRBV5-1	.	.	TGCGCCAGCACCGGGACATTGAACACCGGGGAGCTGTTTTTT	CASTGTLNTGELFF
TRBJ1-6	TRBV6-6	.	TRBD1	TGTGCCAGCAGTCCCCGCTCCGGGACAGGGACTAGCTATAATTCACCCCTCCACTTT	CASSPRSGTGTSYNSPLHF
TRBJ2-7	TRBV11-2	.	.	TGTGCCAGCAGCTTGAACTCATACGAGCAGTACTTC	CASSLNSYEQYF
TRBJ2-1	TRBV4-3	.	.	TGCGCCAGCAGCCGTGAAAGAGGGGGACCCTACAATGAGCAGTTCTTC	CASSRERGGPYNEQFF
TRBJ1-5	TRBV2	.	.	TGTGCCAGCAGTGAAGGGACAGACACGGATCAGCCCCAGCATTTT	CASSEGTDTDQPQHF
TRBJ1-4	TRBV2	.	TRBD1	TGTGCCAGCTCGGGGGGACAGGGGAAGAATGAAAAACTGTTTTTT	CASSGGQGKNEKLFF
TRBJ2-1	TRBV5-1	.	TRBD2	TGCGCCAGCAGCTTACTAGCGGGAGGGCCCTCGGTTGAGCAGTTCTTC	CASSLLAGGPSVEQFF
TRBJ2-7	TRBV7-9	.	TRBD1	TGTGCCAGCGGAACTCAGGGGGCCGAGCAGTACTTC	CASGTQGAEQYF
TRBJ1-1	TRBV5-6	.	.	TGTGCCAGCGGCGGACTGACACTATTCGGCACTGAAGCTTTCTTT	CASGGLTLFGTEAFF
TRBJ2-3	TRBV5-4	.	TRBD2	TGTGCCAGCAGCTTGGAGACTAGCGGGGGGGCCGCAGATACGCAGTATTTT	CASSLETSGGAADTQYF
TRBJ2-7	TRBV7-9	few	.	TGTGCCAGCAGCTTAAGCCCAGGGTTCCCCTACGAGCAGTACTTC	CASSLSPGFPYEQYF
TRBJ1-5	TRBV6-2/TRBV6-3	.	.	TGTGCCAGCAGTTGGCAGGGCGGTCAGCCCCAGCATTTT	CASSWQGGQPQHF
TRBJ2-5	TRBV7-2	few	TRBD1	TGTGCCAGCAGCCCCCCCACACAGGGGGAGACCCAGTACTTC	CASSPPTQGETQYF
TRBJ1-5	TRBV6-5	.	.	TGTGCCAGCAGTCCCCTGTATCAGCCCCAGCATTTT	CASSPLYQPQHF